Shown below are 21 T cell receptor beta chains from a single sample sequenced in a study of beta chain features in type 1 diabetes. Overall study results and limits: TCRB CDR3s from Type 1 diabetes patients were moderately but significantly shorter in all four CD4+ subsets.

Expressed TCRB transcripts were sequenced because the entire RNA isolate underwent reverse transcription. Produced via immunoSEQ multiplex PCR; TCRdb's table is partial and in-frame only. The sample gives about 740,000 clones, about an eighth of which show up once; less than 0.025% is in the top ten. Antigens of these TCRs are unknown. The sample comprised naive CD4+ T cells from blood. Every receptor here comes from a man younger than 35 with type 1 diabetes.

Written as DNA, the CDR3 is TGTGCCAGCAGCCGCCAGGGGAATGGCTACACCTTC. Amino acids: CASSRQGNGYTF. The V gene is TRBV11-3, the J gene TRBJ1-2; weak D call: TRBD1 (6 bases). The germline gives CDR1 SGHNT, CDR2 YENEEA. CDR3 size: 12 residues. Trimming took off 5 bases at V and 6 bases at J, with 10 bases between the two ends.

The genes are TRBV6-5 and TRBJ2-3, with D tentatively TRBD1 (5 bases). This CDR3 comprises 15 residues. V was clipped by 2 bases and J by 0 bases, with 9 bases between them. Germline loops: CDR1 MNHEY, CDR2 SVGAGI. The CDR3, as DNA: TGTGCCAGCAGTTACAATCCAGGGAGCACAGATACGCAGTATTTT. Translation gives CASSYNPGSTDTQYF.

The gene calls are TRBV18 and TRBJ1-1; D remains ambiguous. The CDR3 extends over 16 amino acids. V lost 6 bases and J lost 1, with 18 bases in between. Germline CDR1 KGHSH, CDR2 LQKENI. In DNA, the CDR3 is TGTGCCAGCTCCCCCCGTCACCTCCCGGGGAACACTGAAGCTTTCTTT. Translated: CASSPRHLPGNTEAFF.

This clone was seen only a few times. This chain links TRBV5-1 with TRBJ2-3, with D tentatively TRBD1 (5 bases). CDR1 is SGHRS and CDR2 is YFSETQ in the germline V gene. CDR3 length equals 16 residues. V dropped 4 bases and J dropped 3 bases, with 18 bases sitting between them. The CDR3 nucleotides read TGCGCCAGCAGCGCCGGACAAGGGCATCGGACAGATACGCAGTATTTT. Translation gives CASSAGQGHRTDTQYF.

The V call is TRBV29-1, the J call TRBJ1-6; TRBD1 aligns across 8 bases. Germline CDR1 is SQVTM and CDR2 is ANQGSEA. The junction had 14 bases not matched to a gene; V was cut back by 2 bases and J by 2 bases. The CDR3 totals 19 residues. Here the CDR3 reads CSVESPGLQGAPYNSPLHF. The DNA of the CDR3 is TGCAGCGTTGAATCACCTGGGCTGCAGGGGGCACCCTATAATTCACCCCTCCACTTT.

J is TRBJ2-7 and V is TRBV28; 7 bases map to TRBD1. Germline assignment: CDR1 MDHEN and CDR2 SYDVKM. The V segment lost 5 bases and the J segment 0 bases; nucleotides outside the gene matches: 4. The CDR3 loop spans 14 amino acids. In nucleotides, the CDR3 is TGTGCCAGCAGTATCCCAGGGGGCTCCTACGAGCAGTACTTC. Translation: CASSIPGGSYEQYF.

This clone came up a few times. The CDR3 DNA reads TGTGCCAGCCGGACAGGCAATCAGCCCCAGCATTTT. Amino acids: CASRTGNQPQHF. V usage is TRBV6-6 and J usage is TRBJ1-5; maybe TRBD1 (6 bases). V was cut by 8 bases and J by 2 bases, with 7 bases left in between. The germline gives CDR1 MNHNY, CDR2 SVGAGI (reference sequence). The CDR3 loop spans 12 amino acids.

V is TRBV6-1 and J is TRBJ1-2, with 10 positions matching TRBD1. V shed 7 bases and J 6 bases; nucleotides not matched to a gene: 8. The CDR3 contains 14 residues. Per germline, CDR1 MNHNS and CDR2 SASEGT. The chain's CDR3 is CASTRDRGPHGYTF. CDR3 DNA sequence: TGTGCCAGCACCCGGGACAGGGGCCCCCATGGCTACACCTTC.

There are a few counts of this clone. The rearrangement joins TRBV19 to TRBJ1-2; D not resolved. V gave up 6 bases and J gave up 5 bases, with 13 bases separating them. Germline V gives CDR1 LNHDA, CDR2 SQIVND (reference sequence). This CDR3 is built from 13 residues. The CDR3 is CASRDSPGYGYTF. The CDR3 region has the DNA TGTGCCAGTAGAGACTCACCGGGGTATGGCTACACCTTC.

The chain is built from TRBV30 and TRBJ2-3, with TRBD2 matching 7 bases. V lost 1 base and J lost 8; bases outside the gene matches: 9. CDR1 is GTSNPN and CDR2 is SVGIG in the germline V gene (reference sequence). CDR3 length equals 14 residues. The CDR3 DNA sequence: TGTGCCTGGAGTGCGGCGGGGGTTCAGGGTACGCAGTATTTT. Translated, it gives CAWSAAGVQGTQYF.

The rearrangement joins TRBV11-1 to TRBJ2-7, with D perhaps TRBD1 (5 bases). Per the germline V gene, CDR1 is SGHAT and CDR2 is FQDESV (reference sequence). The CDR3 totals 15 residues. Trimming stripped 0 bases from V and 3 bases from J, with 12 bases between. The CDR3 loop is CASSLAVGDNYEQYF. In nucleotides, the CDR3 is TGTGCCAGCAGCTTAGCGGTAGGGGATAACTACGAGCAGTACTTC.

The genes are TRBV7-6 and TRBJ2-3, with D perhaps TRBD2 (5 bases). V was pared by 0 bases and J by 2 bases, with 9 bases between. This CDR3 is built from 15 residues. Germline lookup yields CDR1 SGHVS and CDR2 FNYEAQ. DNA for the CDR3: TGTGCCAGCAGCTTAGCGCTCGGGAACACAGATACGCAGTATTTT. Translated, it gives CASSLALGNTDTQYF.

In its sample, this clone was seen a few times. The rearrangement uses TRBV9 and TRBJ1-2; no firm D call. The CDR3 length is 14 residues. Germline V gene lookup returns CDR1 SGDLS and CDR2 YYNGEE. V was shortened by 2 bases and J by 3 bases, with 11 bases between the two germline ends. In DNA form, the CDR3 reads TGTGCCAGCAGCGTGCCTGGGTCCGACTATGGCTACACCTTC. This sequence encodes CASSVPGSDYGYTF.

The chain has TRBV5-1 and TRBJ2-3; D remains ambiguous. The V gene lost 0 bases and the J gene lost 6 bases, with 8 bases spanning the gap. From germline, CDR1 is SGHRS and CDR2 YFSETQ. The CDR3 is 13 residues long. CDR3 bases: TGCGCCAGCAGCTTGGCCCCGGCGGATACGCAGTATTTT. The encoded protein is CASSLAPADTQYF.

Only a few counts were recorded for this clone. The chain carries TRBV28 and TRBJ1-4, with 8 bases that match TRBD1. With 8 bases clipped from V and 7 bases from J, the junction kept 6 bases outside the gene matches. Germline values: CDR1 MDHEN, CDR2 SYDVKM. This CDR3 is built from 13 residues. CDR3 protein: CASAGGDVEKLFF. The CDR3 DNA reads TGTGCCAGCGCAGGGGGCGATGTTGAAAAACTGTTTTTT.

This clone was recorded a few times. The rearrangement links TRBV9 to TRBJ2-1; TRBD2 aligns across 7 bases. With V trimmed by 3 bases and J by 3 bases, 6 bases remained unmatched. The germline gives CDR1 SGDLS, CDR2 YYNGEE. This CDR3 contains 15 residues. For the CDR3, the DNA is TGTGCCAGCAGCGAGCGGGAACCCATCTACAATGAGCAGTTCTTC. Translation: CASSEREPIYNEQFF.

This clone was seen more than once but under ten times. CDR3: CATSREGGVPYEQYF. The CDR3 nucleotides are TGTGCCACCAGCAGAGAGGGAGGGGTTCCATACGAGCAGTACTTC. The gene calls are TRBV15 and TRBJ2-7; TRBD2 matches at 7 bases. With 0 bases clipped from V and 4 bases from J, the junction kept 6 bases outside the gene matches. Germline values: CDR1 LNHNV, CDR2 YYDKDF (reference sequence). The CDR3 consists of 15 residues.

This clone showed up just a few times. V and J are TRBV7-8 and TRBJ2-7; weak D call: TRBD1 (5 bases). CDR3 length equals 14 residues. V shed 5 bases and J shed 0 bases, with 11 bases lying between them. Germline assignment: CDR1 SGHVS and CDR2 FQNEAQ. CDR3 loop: CASSLQGLSYEQYF. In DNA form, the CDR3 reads TGTGCCAGCAGCCTCCAGGGCCTCTCCTACGAGCAGTACTTC.

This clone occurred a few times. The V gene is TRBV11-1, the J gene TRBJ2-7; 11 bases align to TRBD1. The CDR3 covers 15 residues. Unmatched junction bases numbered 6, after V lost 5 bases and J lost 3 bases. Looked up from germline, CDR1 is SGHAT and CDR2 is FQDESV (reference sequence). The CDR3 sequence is CASSTGQGASYEQYF. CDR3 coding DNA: TGTGCCAGCAGCACCGGACAGGGGGCGAGCTACGAGCAGTACTTC.

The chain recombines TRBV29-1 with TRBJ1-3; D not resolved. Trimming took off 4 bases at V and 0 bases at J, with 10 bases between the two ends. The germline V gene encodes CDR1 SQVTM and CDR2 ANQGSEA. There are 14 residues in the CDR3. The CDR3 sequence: CSVAGSFSGNTIYF. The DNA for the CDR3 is TGCAGCGTTGCAGGAAGCTTCTCTGGAAACACCATATATTTT.

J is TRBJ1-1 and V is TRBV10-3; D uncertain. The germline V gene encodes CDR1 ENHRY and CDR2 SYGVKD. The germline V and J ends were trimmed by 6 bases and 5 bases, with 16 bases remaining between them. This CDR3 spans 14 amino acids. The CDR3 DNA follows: TGTGCCATCAGGGGTACAGACCGAAGGACTGAAGCTTTCTTT. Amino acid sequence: CAIRGTDRRTEAFF.